This passage covers 18 T cell receptor beta chains from one sample sequenced in a study of regulatory T cells in long-lasting Graves disease. The time point denotes: newly diagnosed GD, antithyroid drugs for less than 3 months. The authors made the TCR library using RNA they extracted from PBMCs. Arm-PCR with iRepertoire HTBI primers amplified the CDR3 regions for these TCR beta libraries. One entry per CDR3 protein, called by TCRdb with MiXCR from the multiplex PCR reads. Here the sample spans over 350,000 distinct CDR3 sequences, approximately 14% being singletons. A further study also used this sample, focusing on T cells in Graves' hyperthyroidism and ophthalmopathy.

Sequenced here: peripheral blood mononuclear cells (PBMCs), sampled at new diagnosis, from a patient treated with antithyroid drugs. These TCRs come from a woman between 50 and 59 years old with Graves disease.

As regards this clonotype: A junction boundary mismatches the germline segment, possibly from a read error. This sequence joins TRBV7-9 and TRBJ1-2; D not certain. In germline, CDR1 is SEHNR, CDR2 FQNEAQ (reference sequence). The CDR3 has 17 residues. Written as DNA, the CDR3 is TGTGCCAGCGGCTTAGTCGGTACGGCCCGCGGAAACTATGGCTACACCTTC. Translation: CASGLVGTARGNYGYTF.

The chain joins TRBV5-5 to TRBJ1-5; a possible D gene is TRBD1 (6 bases). CDR3 length equals 15 residues. Trimming stripped 0 bases from V and 5 bases from J, with 12 bases between. CDR1 and CDR2 from the germline V gene are SGHKS and YYEKEE (reference sequence). The CDR3 DNA follows: TGTGCCAGCAGCTTGGGACAGGAGGTATATCAGCCCCAGCATTTT. Its translation is CASSLGQEVYQPQHF.

The table lists this clonotype with many counts. This rearrangement joins TRBV5-1 to TRBJ2-3; perhaps TRBD2 as D (6 bases). Germline V gives CDR1 SGHRS, CDR2 YFSETQ. V was clipped by 3 bases and J by 5 bases, with 16 bases between them. This CDR3 region has 15 residues. The DNA for the CDR3 is TGCGCCAGCAGCTCGGACCCTCCGGGGGTAGATACGCAGTATTTT. Translating gives CASSSDPPGVDTQYF.

On this clonotype: The junction and the germline gene differ at one end; a read error may be behind it. The rearrangement joins TRBV2 to TRBJ1-5; TRBD1 aligns across 7 bases. The CDR3 runs 14 residues. Germline CDR1 and CDR2: SNHLY and FYNNEI. CDR3 protein: CASRGTASNQPQRF. In nucleotides, the CDR3 is TGTGCCAGCAGAGGGACAGCCTCGAATCAGCCCCAGCGTTTT.

The genes are TRBV29-1 and TRBJ1-5, with 10 positions matching TRBD1. With V trimmed by 6 bases and J by 2 bases, 7 bases remained unmatched. This CDR3 has 15 residues. The germline gives CDR1 SQVTM, CDR2 ANQGSEA. CDR3 sequence (DNA): TGCAGCGTCGTGACAGGGGGCTGGGGCAATCAGCCCCAGCATTTT. Translated, it gives CSVVTGGWGNQPQHF.

This clonotype has only a few counts. The chain employs TRBV10-3 and TRBJ1-2; D is possibly TRBD1 (5 bases). Trimming cost V 6 bases and J 8 bases, with 16 bases left between them. There are 13 residues in the CDR3. From germline, CDR1 is ENHRY and CDR2 SYGVKD. DNA of the CDR3: TGTGCCATCAGCCTTGACAGCGAGAGGGGCTACACCTTC. Translating it yields CAISLDSERGYTF.

This clonotype was detected many times. This rearrangement joins TRBV7-8 to TRBJ2-7, with 10 bases matching TRBD1. Trimming at V came to 5 bases and at J to 1 base, leaving 5 bases not matched to a gene. Germline values: CDR1 SGHVS, CDR2 FQNEAQ. This CDR3 comprises 15 residues. CDR3 amino acids: CASSQQGQGSYEQYF. The DNA of the CDR3 is TGTGCCAGCAGCCAGCAGGGACAGGGGTCCTACGAGCAGTACTTC.

This clonotype was detected only a few times. The CDR3 DNA sequence: TGTGCCTGGAGCCAAGGAGACCCCACCGGGGAGCTGTTTTTT. Protein sequence: CAWSQGDPTGELFF. J is TRBJ2-2 and V is TRBV30; D not certain. The CDR3 runs to 14 residues. Looked up from germline, CDR1 is GTSNPN and CDR2 is SVGIG (reference sequence). Trimming took off 3 bases at V and 4 bases at J, with 12 bases between the two ends.

This clonotype occurred many times. V gene TRBV5-1 combines with J gene TRBJ2-7, with TRBD2 identical over 7 bases. Germline assignment: CDR1 SGHRS and CDR2 YFSETQ. V was clipped by 4 bases and J by 3 bases; unmatched bases: 10. CDR3 length: 15 residues. The CDR3 reads CASSPRGSRFYEQYF. DNA for the CDR3: TGCGCCAGCAGCCCCCGCGGGAGCCGCTTCTACGAGCAGTACTTC.

This clonotype was counted at least ten times. The V and J genes are TRBV28 and TRBJ2-4, with 7 bases aligning to TRBD2. V trimming: 4 bases; J trimming: 9 bases; junction bases outside the gene matches: 6. This CDR3 region has 13 residues. Germline V gene sequence: CDR1 MDHEN, CDR2 SYDVKM. DNA for the CDR3: TGTGCCAGCAGTTGGGGACGGGAGGCCATTCAGTACTTC. Protein: CASSWGREAIQYF. The entire variable domain, with the rest obtained from reference TRBV28 and TRBJ2-4, is as follows: DVKVTQSSRYLVKRTGEKVFLECVQDMDHENMFWYRQDPGLGLRLIYFSYDVKMKEKGDIPEGYSVSREKKERFSLILESASTNQTSMYLCASSWGREAIQYFGAGTRLSVL.

This clonotype was observed at least ten times. V usage is TRBV12-3 or TRBV12-4 and J usage is TRBJ1-3; weak D call: TRBD1 (5 bases). The CDR3 sequence is 17 residues long. V was cut by 8 bases and J by 0 bases, with 20 bases left in between. CDR3 nucleotides: TGTGCCAGCGACCAAGGTGGCAGGGCGAGCTCTGGAAACACCATATATTTT. Translation: CASDQGGRASSGNTIYF.

Many counts were recorded for this clonotype. The chain links TRBV5-1 to TRBJ2-2, with TRBD1 identical over 7 bases. The CDR3 sequence is 15 residues long. The J segment lost 2 bases and the V segment lost 3 bases, leaving 4 bases of the junction unmatched. The germline gives CDR1 SGHRS, CDR2 YFSETQ. The CDR3 region has the DNA TGCGCCAGCAGCTCGGGACAGTCCAACACCGGGGAGCTGTTTTTT. Its translation is CASSSGQSNTGELFF.

This clonotype was seen a few times. This chain links TRBV9 with TRBJ2-2; possibly TRBD2 for D (6 bases). Germline CDR1 is SGDLS and CDR2 is YYNGEE. The CDR3 consists of 17 residues. V was cut by 3 bases and J by 0 bases, with 15 bases left in between. The CDR3 sequence is CASSAKVAGSNTGELFF. The CDR3 nucleotides are TGTGCCAGCAGCGCAAAGGTGGCGGGGTCGAACACCGGGGAGCTGTTTTTT.

This clonotype showed up many times. The chain has TRBV5-1 and TRBJ1-2; D gene ambiguous. Trimming cost V 0 bases and J 2 bases, with 8 bases left between them. Per the germline V gene, CDR1 is SGHRS and CDR2 is YFSETQ. The CDR3 loop spans 14 amino acids. In DNA, the CDR3 is TGCGCCAGCAGCTTGGGTCAGTCGAACTATGGCTACACCTTC. It codes for CASSLGQSNYGYTF.

This clonotype was picked up many times. The rearrangement joins TRBV28 to TRBJ1-2, with a tentative D call TRBD1 (5 bases). The CDR3 totals 15 residues. Germline-derived CDR1 and CDR2 are MDHEN and SYDVKM. V was shortened by 3 bases and J by 2 bases, with 13 bases between the two germline ends. The CDR3 DNA follows: TGTGCCAGCAGTTTCCTTGGGGCGCGGAACTATGGCTACACCTTC. Amino acid sequence: CASSFLGARNYGYTF.

This clonotype was observed a few times. The chain couples TRBV2 to TRBJ2-5; D remains ambiguous. The CDR3 runs 13 residues. V was trimmed by 7 bases and J by 3 bases, leaving 12 bases between them. Germline V gives CDR1 SNHLY, CDR2 FYNNEI. As DNA, the CDR3 is TGTGCCAGCAACCTCTACCCGGAAGAGACCCAGTACTTC. This encodes CASNLYPEETQYF. The full variable domain, completed using reference TRBV2 and TRBJ2-5, is EPEVTQTPSHQVTQMGQEVILRCVPISNHLYFYWYRQILGQKVEFLVSFYNNEISEKSEIFDDQFSVERPDGSNFTLKIRSTKLEDSAMYFCASNLYPEETQYFGPGTRLLVL.

This clonotype has a count of ten or more. The CDR3 spells CASSLWGDGQPQHF. CDR3 in DNA: TGTGCCAGCAGTTTATGGGGCGACGGTCAGCCCCAGCATTTT. The rearrangement joins TRBV12-3 or TRBV12-4 to TRBJ1-5, with D maybe TRBD1 (5 bases). The germline V and J ends were trimmed by 2 bases and 6 bases, with 11 bases remaining between them. CDR3 length: 14 amino acids.

In this sample, this clonotype turned up many times. The V call is TRBV12-3 or TRBV12-4, the J call TRBJ2-7, with 7 positions matching TRBD2. CDR3 length: 14 residues. J was trimmed by 2 bases and V by 4 bases; bases with no gene match: 5. The CDR3 coding sequence is TGTGCCAGCAGTTCCCGGACTAGTCCCTACGAGCAGTACTTC. Translation gives CASSSRTSPYEQYF.